This T cell receptor beta chain comes out of a study of cytomegalovirus exposure and HLA in healthy donors. Germline V lookup: CDR1 SEHNR, CDR2 FQNEAQ (reference sequence). The CDR3 has 14 amino acids. V was shortened by 5 bases and J by 8 bases, with 15 bases between the two germline ends. 13 Jbeta primers and 60 Vbeta primers were used for the PCR. Method: immunoSEQ multiplex PCR; TCRdb's copy keeps in-frame clones and lacks some. In total, the table holds 95,000 to 150,000 clones. This TCR came from a man aged 18 to 35 in good health and CMV-seronegative. Sequenced input: PBMCs. The chain employs TRBV7-9 and TRBJ1-4; D remains ambiguous. In DNA, the CDR3 is TGTGCCAGCAGCACTGGATCACGGGGAGAAAAACTGTTTTTT. Translated: CASSTGSRGEKLFF.